Below, one T cell receptor (beta chain) is given with its context. The library had UMIs added by 3' ligation of an oligonucleotide to TCR cDNA. These data come from a study of naive and memory T cell subsets. Germline V gene data show CDR1 as PRHDT and CDR2 as FYEKMQ (reference sequence). CDR3 length equals 16 residues. The V end was cut by 1 base, the J end by 3 bases, with 15 bases between. The SP2 primer and nested alpha and beta constant region primers amplified ligated cDNA in four rounds. Each CDR3 protein is one row after TCRdb ran MiXCR on the 5' RACE reads. The sample gives roughly 48,000 distinct CDR3 sequences, 4% to 5% of which show up once; 0.75% to 0.9% is in the top ten.

The chain uses TRBV13 and TRBJ1-2; TRBD1 might be the D (5 bases). The TCR comes from a female donor in good health. The CDR3 reads CASSLESALGDYGYTF. The CDR3 DNA follows: TGTGCCAGCAGCTTAGAATCGGCTTTGGGGGACTATGGCTACACCTTC.